The 4 T cell receptor beta chains below were found in one sample sequenced in a study of blood T cell repertoires in COVID-19. Data came from immunoSEQ multiplex PCR; TCRdb stores just in-frame clones and leaves some out. The sample comprises tens of thousands of clones, 75% to 85% of which are singletons, and about 30% rests with the top ten. The sample was peripheral blood. The source of these receptors is a human donor in a cohort sampled during active COVID-19.

This rearrangement joins TRBV7-6 to TRBJ1-4, with TRBD1 matching 12 bases. There are 17 residues in the CDR3. V lost 4 bases, J lost 7 bases, and 10 bases stayed unmatched. Germline CDR1 SGHVS, CDR2 FNYEAQ. The chain's CDR3 is CASSSRGQGAVGEKLFF. In DNA, the CDR3 is TGTGCCAGCAGCTCCCGGGGACAGGGGGCTGTAGGTGAAAAACTGTTTTTT. The complete variable domain, with remaining parts taken from reference TRBV7-6 and TRBJ1-4, reads GAGVSQSPRYKVTKRGQDVALRCDPISGHVSLYWYRQALGQGPEFLTYFNYEAQQDKSGLPNDRFSAERPEGSISTLTIQRTEQRDSAMYRCASSSRGQGAVGEKLFFGSGTQLSVL.

J is TRBJ2-7 and V is TRBV6-5, with TRBD1 matching 9 bases. In germline, CDR1 is MNHEY, CDR2 SVGAGI. V was clipped by 8 bases and J by 7 bases; unmatched bases: 15. This CDR3 spans 15 amino acids. CDR3 sequence reads: CASLPEQGAPEEQYF. The CDR3 DNA sequence: TGTGCCAGCCTCCCCGAACAGGGGGCACCTGAAGAGCAGTACTTC.

V gene TRBV6-5 combines with J gene TRBJ2-3; perhaps TRBD2 as D (6 bases). The CDR3 covers 14 residues. V was pared by 1 base and J by 1 base, with 6 bases between. CDR1 and CDR2 from the germline V gene are MNHEY and SVGAGI. In DNA form, the CDR3 reads TGTGCCAGCAGTTACTTAGCGGGCACAGATACGCAGTATTTT. Its protein is CASSYLAGTDTQYF.

This clone was detected only once. This chain uses TRBV5-1 with TRBJ2-5; 12 bases fit TRBD1. Germline CDR1 SGHRS, CDR2 YFSETQ. The J segment lost 7 bases and the V segment lost 5 bases, leaving 12 bases of the junction unmatched. The CDR3 loop spans 16 amino acids. The CDR3, as DNA: TGCGCCAGCAGGGCCTCGGGACAGGGGGCTTATGCGACCCAGTACTTC. As protein: CASRASGQGAYATQYF.